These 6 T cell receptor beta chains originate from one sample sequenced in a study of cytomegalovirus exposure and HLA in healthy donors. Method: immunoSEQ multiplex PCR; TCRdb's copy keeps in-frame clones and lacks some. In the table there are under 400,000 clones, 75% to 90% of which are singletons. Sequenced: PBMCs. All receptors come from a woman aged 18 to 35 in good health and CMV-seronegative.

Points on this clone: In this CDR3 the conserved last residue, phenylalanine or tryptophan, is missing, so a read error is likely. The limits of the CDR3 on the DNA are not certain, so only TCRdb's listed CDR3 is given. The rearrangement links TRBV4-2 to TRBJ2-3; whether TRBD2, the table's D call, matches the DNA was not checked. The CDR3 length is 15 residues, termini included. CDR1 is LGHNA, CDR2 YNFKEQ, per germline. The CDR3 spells CASSQESRLAGGIMI.

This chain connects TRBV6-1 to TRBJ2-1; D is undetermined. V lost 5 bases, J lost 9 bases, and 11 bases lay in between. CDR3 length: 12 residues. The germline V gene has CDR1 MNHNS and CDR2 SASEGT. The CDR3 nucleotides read TGTGCCAGCAGTCACCCCGTGCGTGAGCAGTTCTTC. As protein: CASSHPVREQFF.

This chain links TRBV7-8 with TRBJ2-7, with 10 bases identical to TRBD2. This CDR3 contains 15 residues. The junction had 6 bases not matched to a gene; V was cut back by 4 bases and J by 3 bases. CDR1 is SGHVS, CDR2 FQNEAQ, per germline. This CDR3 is CASSSGLADVYEQYF. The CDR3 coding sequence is TGTGCCAGCAGCTCCGGACTAGCGGACGTCTACGAGCAGTACTTC.

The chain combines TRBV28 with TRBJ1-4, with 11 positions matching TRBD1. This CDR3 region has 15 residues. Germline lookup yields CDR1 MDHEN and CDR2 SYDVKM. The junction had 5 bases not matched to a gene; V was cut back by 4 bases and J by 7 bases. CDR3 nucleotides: TGTGCCAGCAGTTATCCCGGGACAGGGGGTGAAAAACTGTTTTTT. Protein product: CASSYPGTGGEKLFF. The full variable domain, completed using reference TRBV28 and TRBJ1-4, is DVKVTQSSRYLVKRTGEKVFLECVQDMDHENMFWYRQDPGLGLRLIYFSYDVKMKEKGDIPEGYSVSREKKERFSLILESASTNQTSMYLCASSYPGTGGEKLFFGSGTQLSVL.

CDR3 coding DNA: TGTGCCAGCAGTGAACCCCGGACAGGGACGAGCAATGAGCAGTTCTTC. Amino acids: CASSEPRTGTSNEQFF. The chain links TRBV25-1 to TRBJ2-1; TRBD1 aligns across 8 bases. Germline loops: CDR1 MGHDK, CDR2 SYGVNS. Germline trimming cut 2 bases from V and 6 bases from J; bases unmatched to any gene: 9. The CDR3 is 16 residues long.

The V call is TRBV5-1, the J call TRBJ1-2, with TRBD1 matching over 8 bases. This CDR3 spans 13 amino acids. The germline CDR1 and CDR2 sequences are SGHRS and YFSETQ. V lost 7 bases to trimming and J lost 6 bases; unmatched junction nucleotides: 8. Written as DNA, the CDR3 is TGCGCCAGCCGGGGACAGGTAGCCCATGGCTACACCTTC. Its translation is CASRGQVAHGYTF.